A selection of T cell receptor beta chains follows, all from one sample in a study of blood T cell repertoires in COVID-19. TCRdb's table, derived via immunoSEQ multiplex PCR, lists solely in-frame clones and lacks some. The sample shows about 90,000 clones, approximately 90% of them seen only once. What was sequenced was peripheral blood. These receptors all stem from a human donor with active COVID-19. The donor label of this sample is uncertain. CDR3s include the opening cysteine and the closing phenylalanine or tryptophan. D genes are given only for firm matches.

>TRBJ2-1|TRBD2|TRBV2
CATSAGGLGEQFF
>TRBJ1-1|NA|TRBV19
CASNRGNTEAFF
>TRBJ2-7|TRBD2|TRBV19
CASSIRGGEQYF
>TRBJ1-6|NA|TRBV6-5
CASSDSGGNSPLHF
>TRBJ1-1|NA|TRBV29-1
CSALRLTNTEAFF
>TRBJ1-1|NA|TRBV2
CASSDNRSGTEAFF
>TRBJ1-2|NA|TRBV4-3
CASSQDGTAYGYTF
>TRBJ2-1|TRBD2|TRBV13
CASSYSGGAREQFF
>TRBJ2-5|TRBD2|TRBV7-2
CASGGLAGGNPRTQYF
>TRBJ1-6|NA|TRBV11-2
CASSLNTGDNSPLHF
>TRBJ1-1|NA|TRBV2
CASRALQGNTEAFF
>TRBJ2-3|TRBD2|TRBV27
CASSLRRTASGDGRTDTQYF
>TRBJ1-1|TRBD1|TRBV6-6
CASSSTGGMNTEAFF
>TRBJ2-5|NA|TRBV2
CASKEGRLQETQYF
>TRBJ2-7|NA|TRBV2
CASNRRGDEQYF
>TRBJ2-3|NA|TRBV7-8
CASSLWGSGYTDTQYF
>TRBJ1-6|NA|TRBV7-3
CASSLGLNNSPLHF
>TRBJ1-2|TRBD1|TRBV27
CASSKGTVNYGYTF
>TRBJ2-5|TRBD1|TRBV6-5
CASSSGQASQETQYF
>TRBJ2-6|NA|TRBV19
CASSLRGLLISGANVLTF
>TRBJ1-2|TRBD1|TRBV10-3
CAISERQGVGGYTF
>TRBJ1-1|TRBD1|TRBV4-1
CASSRVDRENTEAFF